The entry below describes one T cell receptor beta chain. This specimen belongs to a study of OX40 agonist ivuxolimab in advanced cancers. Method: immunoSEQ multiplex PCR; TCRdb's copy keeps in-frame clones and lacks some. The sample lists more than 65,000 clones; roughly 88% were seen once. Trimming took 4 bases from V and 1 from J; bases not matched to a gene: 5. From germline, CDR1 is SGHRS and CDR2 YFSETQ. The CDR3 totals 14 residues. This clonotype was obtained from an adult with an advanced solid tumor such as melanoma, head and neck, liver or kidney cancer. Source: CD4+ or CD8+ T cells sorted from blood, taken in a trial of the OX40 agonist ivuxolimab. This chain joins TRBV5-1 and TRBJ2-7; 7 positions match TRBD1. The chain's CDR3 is CASSTSGGSYEQYF. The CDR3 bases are TGCGCCAGCAGCACATCAGGGGGTTCCTACGAGCAGTACTTC. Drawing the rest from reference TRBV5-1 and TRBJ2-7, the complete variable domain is KAGVTQTPRYLIKTRGQQVTLSCSPISGHRSVSWYQQTPGQGLQFLFEYFSETQRNKGNFPGRFSGRQFSNSRSEMNVSTLELGDSALYLCASSTSGGSYEQYFGPGTRLTVT.